This is a list of T cell receptor beta chains from one sample in a study of blood T cells in healthy people across ages. TCRdb reanalysed the 5' RACE reads using MiXCR and keeps one entry per CDR3 protein. Seen here are hundreds of thousands of distinct CDR3 sequences, approximately 50% observed once, and the top ten hold over 30%. The source material was blood. These receptors all come from a man in his fifties or sixties in good health. The CDR3 runs from the conserved cysteine through the conserved F or W. The D gene is left open where the match is weak. Only part of the rows carry a size: once, few, many, or a class if the clone is expanded.

>TRBV29-1|TRBJ1-1|NA|TRBD1
TGCAGCGTTGAGGGGACAGGGGGTCTGAACACTGAAGCTTTCTTT
CSVEGTGGLNTEAFF
>TRBV6-1|TRBJ1-6|NA|NA
TGTGCCAGCGGCTTCAGGTTGGGGGCCCTCCACTTT
CASGFRLGALHF
>TRBV27|TRBJ2-1|once|NA
TGTGCCACCAGGACCAGGCCAAGGGGTGCTAACAATGAGCAGTTCTTC
CATRTRPRGANNEQFF
>TRBV2|TRBJ2-2|NA|NA
TGTGCCAGCAGAGGACGGGCGGGCACCGGGGAGCTGTTTTTT
CASRGRAGTGELFF
>TRBV29-1|TRBJ2-5|NA|TRBD1
TGCAGCGTAGGTCGGGGGACAGGCCAAGAGACCCAGTACTTC
CSVGRGTGQETQYF
>TRBV11-2|TRBJ2-5|NA|NA
TGTGCCAGCAGCCGATCCCGGGACCCGTACCCCCAAGAGACCCAGTACTTC
CASSRSRDPYPQETQYF
>TRBV5-1|TRBJ1-2|NA|TRBD1
TGCGCCAGCAGCTTGGAGGGGACAGCTAACTATGGCTACACCTTC
CASSLEGTANYGYTF
>TRBV7-2|TRBJ2-7|few|NA
TGTGCCAGCAGCTTAGTTTCCTCCGACGAGCAGTACTTC
CASSLVSSDEQYF
>TRBV2|TRBJ2-5|NA|TRBD2
TGTGCCAGCTTGCCCCTAGCGGGGGGCCAAGAGACCCAGTACTTC
CASLPLAGGQETQYF
>TRBV5-1|TRBJ2-7|NA|NA
TGCGCCAGCAGCTTGAGTTCGGGGTACGAGCAGTACTTC
CASSLSSGYEQYF
>TRBV4-2|TRBJ2-4|NA|TRBD2
TGTGCCAGCAGCCGGGGACTAGTCGGCATTCAGTACTTC
CASSRGLVGIQYF
>TRBV20-1|TRBJ2-1|NA|NA
TGCAGTGCCCCCCCCGCGCGGGGGCCCAATGAGCAGTTCTTC
CSAPPARGPNEQFF
>TRBV28|TRBJ2-4|many|NA
TGTGCCAGCAGTTCCCCCGGGCTTAGGGGGGAAAACATTCAGTACTTC
CASSSPGLRGENIQYF
>TRBV27|TRBJ2-1|NA|NA
TGTGCCAGCAGTCCCGGCGCGGTCGAGGGTAATGAGCAGTTCTTC
CASSPGAVEGNEQFF
>TRBV6-5|TRBJ2-5|few|NA
TGTGCCAGCAGGACCCGGGACTGGAAAGAGACCCAGTACTTC
CASRTRDWKETQYF
>TRBV20-1|TRBJ2-7|NA|NA
TGCAGTGCTAGGGGGGGCTATCTTTACTACGAGCAGTACTTC
CSARGGYLYYEQYF
>TRBV20-1|TRBJ2-2|NA|TRBD1
TGCAGTGCTAGAGACCCGAGACAGGGGAGGACCGGGGAGCTGTTTTTT
CSARDPRQGRTGELFF
>TRBV21-1|TRBJ2-7|once|NA
TGTGCCAGCAGCAAAGGGCCTATAAGGGGCGAGCAGTACTTC
CASSKGPIRGEQYF
>TRBV6-5|TRBJ1-6|NA|TRBD1
TGTGCCAGCAGTTACCGACAGGGGGCCCCCGGATCACCCCTCCACTTT
CASSYRQGAPGSPLHF
>TRBV6-5|TRBJ2-3|NA|NA
TGTGCCAGCAGCTCAACGATGAGGCCAGATACGCAGTATTTT
CASSSTMRPDTQYF
>TRBV3-1|TRBJ1-6|NA|NA
TGTGCCAGCAGCCCCGGGCCCTCTTCGTACAGGCCCCTCCACTTT
CASSPGPSSYRPLHF
>TRBV6-1|TRBJ1-4|NA|NA
TGTGCCATCAGAAGAGCAACTAATGAAAAACTGTTTTTT
CAIRRATNEKLFF
>TRBV5-1|TRBJ2-1|once|TRBD1
TGCGCCAGCAGCTTGGGGGACAGGGGTTGGGAGCAGTTCTTC
CASSLGDRGWEQFF
>TRBV20-1|TRBJ2-7|few|NA
TGCAGTGCCCCGCGCTCTGGGCACTACGAGCAGTACTTC
CSAPRSGHYEQYF
>TRBV27|TRBJ2-6|NA|NA
TGTGCCAGCAGGACAGTAGGGGACGCGCGTGGGGCCAACGTCCTGACTTTC
CASRTVGDARGANVLTF
>TRBV12-3/TRBV12-4|TRBJ1-2|once|NA
TGTGCCAGCACCACCCGGTTGGGCTTTAGCCTTTATGGCTACACCTTC
CASTTRLGFSLYGYTF
>TRBV12-3/TRBV12-4|TRBJ1-6|once|NA
TGTGCCAGCAGCACCGGCTTTGGGCCTAATTCACCCCTCCACTTT
CASSTGFGPNSPLHF
>TRBV7-2|TRBJ2-1|NA|TRBD2
TGTGCCAGCAGCCCAAGCGGGGCAAATGAGCAGTTCTTC
CASSPSGANEQFF
>TRBV6-1|TRBJ2-7|NA|NA
TGTGCCAGCTTCCTGTCTCTGGCAGGGAACTACGAGCAGTACTTC
CASFLSLAGNYEQYF
>TRBV4-1|TRBJ2-5|NA|NA
TGCGCCAGCAGCCAGGACCGGGCCCAGTACTTC
CASSQDRAQYF
>TRBV6-2/TRBV6-3|TRBJ1-5|NA|NA
TGTGCCAGCAACCCTCAGGGATTCGATCAGCCCCAGCATTTT
CASNPQGFDQPQHF
>TRBV12-3/TRBV12-4|TRBJ2-3|few|TRBD2
TGTGCCAGCAGTTTCCCATCATGGGGGGGAGAAGATACGCAGTATTTT
CASSFPSWGGEDTQYF
>TRBV12-3/TRBV12-4|TRBJ2-7|NA|NA
TGTGCCAGCAGCCGTGGACAGCCCAATCTTCTGTACTTC
CASSRGQPNLLYF
>TRBV2|TRBJ2-5|NA|TRBD1
TGTGCCAGCAGTGAACAGGGGGTCCAAGAGACCCAGTACTTC
CASSEQGVQETQYF
>TRBV5-1|TRBJ2-5|NA|NA
TGCGCCAGCAGCCCGGGGGACACGGAGACCCAGTACTTC
CASSPGDTETQYF
>TRBV29-1|TRBJ1-1|NA|NA
TGCAGCGTTAATGCACTTCAAGGGAACACTGAAGCTTTCTTT
CSVNALQGNTEAFF
>TRBV7-2|TRBJ1-2|NA|NA
TGTGCCAGCAGCCTACACGAATATTATGGCTACACCTTC
CASSLHEYYGYTF
>TRBV28|TRBJ1-5|few|NA
TGTGCCAGCAGTTCCCCCGACGTAGGGGCGGTTCAGCCCCAGCATTTT
CASSSPDVGAVQPQHF
>TRBV29-1|TRBJ2-4|NA|NA
TGCAGCGTTGGGAGGGAGACAAACATTCAGTACTTC
CSVGRETNIQYF
>TRBV7-6|TRBJ2-6|NA|NA
TGTGCCAGCAGCCCGGGACTGACGAGCTCTGGGGCCAACGTCCTGACTTTC
CASSPGLTSSGANVLTF